Shown below are 21 T cell receptor beta chains from a single sample sequenced in a study of blood T cell repertoires in COVID-19. TCRdb's copy holds only in-frame clones and misses some; the assay was immunoSEQ multiplex PCR. The data hold around 300,000 clones, with approximately 92% observed a single time. The source material was PBMCs or T cells enriched from blood (not recorded which). These receptor sequences come from a woman in her 30s who had recovered from COVID-19.

The V call is TRBV27, the J call TRBJ2-1, with 12 bases that match TRBD2. This CDR3 comprises 18 residues. The V segment lost 5 bases and the J segment 2 bases; nucleotides outside the gene matches: 10. The V gene's germline CDR1 is MNHEY and CDR2 SMNVEV (reference sequence). The CDR3 is CASSPMTSGSTTYNEQFF. The CDR3, as DNA: TGTGCCAGCAGTCCTATGACTAGCGGGAGTACAACCTACAATGAGCAGTTCTTC.

The chain uses TRBV30 and TRBJ2-7; a possible D gene is TRBD2 (6 bases). CDR3 length: 15 amino acids. CDR1 GTSNPN and CDR2 SVGIG come from the germline V gene (reference sequence). V shed 3 bases and J shed 4 bases, with 19 bases lying between them. CDR3 sequence reads: CAWSLAGPGSYEQYF. The CDR3 DNA follows: TGTGCCTGGAGCCTCGCGGGACCGGGATCTTACGAGCAGTACTTC.

The rearrangement uses TRBV7-8 and TRBJ1-5; tentative D call: TRBD1 (6 bases). Germline loops: CDR1 SGHVS, CDR2 FQNEAQ. The CDR3 extends over 16 amino acids. The V end was cut by 5 bases, the J end by 0 bases, with 14 bases between. The CDR3 spells CASSLGGGASNQPQHF. The CDR3 DNA is TGTGCCAGCAGCCTCGGTGGGGGGGCTAGCAATCAGCCCCAGCATTTT.

The chain uses TRBV7-9 and TRBJ1-3; perhaps TRBD1 as D (6 bases). CDR1 and CDR2 (germline): SEHNR, FQNEAQ (reference sequence). Trimming left V 5 bases short and J 0 bases short, with 14 bases between. This CDR3 has 16 amino acids. The CDR3 DNA reads as TGTGCCAGCAGCCAAAGACAGGTCCTCTCTGGAAACACCATATATTTT. Its translation is CASSQRQVLSGNTIYF.

The genes are TRBV19 and TRBJ2-1; perhaps TRBD2 as D (6 bases). Germline loops: CDR1 LNHDA, CDR2 SQIVND (reference sequence). The CDR3 has 14 amino acids. V was trimmed by 6 bases and J by 6 bases, leaving 15 bases between them. The CDR3 coding sequence is TGTGCCAGTAGCAACCGGGACTGGGGCAATGAGCAGTTCTTC. It is translated as CASSNRDWGNEQFF.

The chain combines TRBV18 with TRBJ1-2; 9 bases are a match to TRBD1. With V trimmed by 5 bases and J by 7 bases, 11 bases remained unmatched. CDR3 length: 15 amino acids. CDR1 and CDR2 (germline): KGHSH, LQKENI. CDR3 sequence (DNA): TGTGCCAGCTCATCGACAGGGGGAAGAGATGGTGGCTACACCTTC. Its protein product is CASSSTGGRDGGYTF.

The chain joins TRBV5-4 to TRBJ1-4, with TRBD1 matching over 10 bases. V lost 4 bases to trimming and J lost 7 bases; unmatched junction nucleotides: 4. From germline, CDR1 is SGHNT and CDR2 YYREEE (reference sequence). This CDR3 has 14 residues. This chain's CDR3 is CASSETGGSEKLFF. CDR3 in DNA: TGTGCCAGCAGCGAGACAGGGGGCTCTGAAAAACTGTTTTTT.

The rearrangement joins TRBV7-8 to TRBJ2-3; tentative D call: TRBD2 (5 bases). V was trimmed by 3 bases and J by 6 bases, leaving 13 bases between them. The germline gives CDR1 SGHVS, CDR2 FQNEAQ. The length of the CDR3 is 14 residues. The CDR3 DNA follows: TGTGCCAGCAGCTTCTCAAGTGGGAGTGATACGCAGTATTTT. As protein: CASSFSSGSDTQYF.

V is TRBV5-1 and J is TRBJ2-1; 13 nucleotides match TRBD2. J lost 2 bases, V lost 4 bases, and 6 bases had no gene match. Germline lookup yields CDR1 SGHRS and CDR2 YFSETQ. CDR3 size: 17 residues. The CDR3 DNA is TGCGCCAGCAGCGCCGGGACTAGCGGGACCGCCTACAATGAGCAGTTCTTC. It encodes CASSAGTSGTAYNEQFF. The complete variable domain, with remaining parts taken from reference TRBV5-1 and TRBJ2-1, reads KAGVTQTPRYLIKTRGQQVTLSCSPISGHRSVSWYQQTPGQGLQFLFEYFSETQRNKGNFPGRFSGRQFSNSRSEMNVSTLELGDSALYLCASSAGTSGTAYNEQFFGPGTRLTVL.

This chain links TRBV6-2 or TRBV6-3 with TRBJ2-1; perhaps TRBD1 as D (5 bases). CDR1 and CDR2 (germline): MNHEY, SVGEGT. V lost 5 bases to trimming and J lost 7 bases, with 18 bases between them. This CDR3 comprises 15 residues. The DNA for the CDR3 is TGTGCCAGCAGTAACAGGCTTCATGGAAGGAATGAGCAGTTCTTC. Translating gives CASSNRLHGRNEQFF.

CDR3 amino acids: CAISERIDSEDGYTF. Here the CDR3 DNA reads TGTGCCATCAGTGAAAGGATCGACTCTGAGGATGGCTACACCTTC. This chain links TRBV10-3 with TRBJ1-2, with D unclear. The length of the CDR3 is 15 residues. Trimming left V 3 bases short and J 6 bases short, with 17 bases between. Germline lookup yields CDR1 ENHRY and CDR2 SYGVKD.

This CDR3 reads CASSLGTGATEAFF. The DNA of the CDR3 is TGTGCCAGCAGCTTAGGGACAGGGGCCACTGAAGCTTTCTTT. V usage is TRBV7-2 and J usage is TRBJ1-1; 9 bases are shared with TRBD1. V shed 1 base and J 4 bases; nucleotides not matched to a gene: 1. This CDR3 spans 14 amino acids. Per the germline V gene, CDR1 is SGHTA and CDR2 is FQGNSA.

This clone has a single count. The chain has TRBV7-2 and TRBJ2-1; TRBD2 matches at 9 bases. V lost 6 bases to trimming and J lost 6 bases; unmatched junction nucleotides: 6. The CDR3 is 14 amino acids. CDR1 SGHTA and CDR2 FQGNSA come from the germline V gene. In DNA, the CDR3 is TGTGCCAGCAGGCGGGCGACTAGCGGCAATGAGCAGTTCTTC. Its translation is CASRRATSGNEQFF.

J is TRBJ2-5 and V is TRBV7-2; TRBD2 aligns across 7 bases. There are 16 residues in the CDR3. The V segment lost 1 base and the J segment 4 bases; nucleotides outside the gene matches: 9. Germline V gene data show CDR1 as SGHTA and CDR2 as FQGNSA. CDR3 protein: CASSLEGRSSGETQYF. The CDR3, as DNA: TGTGCCAGCAGCTTAGAGGGGAGGTCTAGCGGAGAGACCCAGTACTTC. Filled out from reference TRBV7-2 and TRBJ2-5, the complete variable domain reads GAGVSQSPSNKVTEKGKDVELRCDPISGHTALYWYRQSLGQGLEFLIYFQGNSAPDKSGLPSDRFSAERTGGSVSTLTIQRTQQEDSAVYLCASSLEGRSSGETQYFGPGTRLLVL.

The J gene is TRBJ2-1, the V gene TRBV28; 10 positions agree with TRBD2. V gave up 7 bases and J gave up 9 bases; unmatched junction bases: 12. Germline V gene sequence: CDR1 MDHEN, CDR2 SYDVKM. The CDR3 has 15 residues. This CDR3 is CASTGSGTSDREQFF. The CDR3 nucleotides are TGTGCCAGCACGGGCTCCGGGACTAGCGATCGTGAGCAGTTCTTC.

This clone was counted between two and nine times. V usage is TRBV19 and J usage is TRBJ2-3; possibly TRBD2 for D (5 bases). The V end was cut by 10 bases, the J end by 0 bases, with 14 bases between. Germline loops: CDR1 LNHDA, CDR2 SQIVND (reference sequence). This CDR3 contains 14 residues. CDR3 protein: CATLGISSTDTQYF. CDR3 bases: TGTGCCACTCTCGGGATTTCTAGCACAGATACGCAGTATTTT.

The V gene is TRBV28, the J gene TRBJ1-1, with 7 bases that match TRBD1. V gave up 8 bases and J gave up 6 bases; unmatched junction bases: 12. This CDR3 has 14 amino acids. Germline assignment: CDR1 MDHEN and CDR2 SYDVKM. The CDR3 loop is CASGNPRGIAEAFF. CDR3 bases: TGTGCCAGCGGCAACCCCAGGGGGATTGCTGAAGCTTTCTTT.

The rearrangement links TRBV9 to TRBJ2-7; 11 bases agree with TRBD1. This CDR3 has 16 amino acids. Germline V CDR1 and CDR2: SGDLS, YYNGEE. Germline trimming cut 3 bases from V and 1 base from J; bases unmatched to any gene: 6. CDR3 region: CASSAGQGAVSYEQYF. DNA of the CDR3: TGTGCCAGCAGCGCCGGACAGGGGGCTGTGTCCTACGAGCAGTACTTC.

The chain joins TRBV2 to TRBJ1-3, with a weak D call TRBD1 (6 bases). Per the germline V gene, CDR1 is SNHLY and CDR2 is FYNNEI. The CDR3 is 16 amino acids. Trimming left V 5 bases short and J 0 bases short, with 14 bases between. The DNA of the CDR3 is TGTGCCAGCAGTAACCCGGACAGCTTCTCTGGAAACACCATATATTTT. It yields the protein CASSNPDSFSGNTIYF.

The chain uses TRBV6-5 and TRBJ2-2; 8 bases align to TRBD2. The CDR3 has 15 residues. Unmatched junction bases numbered 11, after V lost 9 bases and J lost 5 bases. Germline V gives CDR1 MNHEY, CDR2 SVGAGI. CDR3 coding DNA: TGTGCCAGTACGGGAGGGCCTAGTAGAACCGGGGAGCTGTTTTTT. Residues: CASTGGPSRTGELFF.

This chain uses TRBV7-9 with TRBJ2-1, with TRBD1 identical over 7 bases. The J segment lost 1 base and the V segment lost 5 bases, leaving 5 bases of the junction unmatched. CDR1 and CDR2 from the germline V gene are SEHNR and FQNEAQ (reference sequence). This CDR3 contains 15 residues. The CDR3 reads CASSPGQPSYNEQFF. The CDR3 coding sequence is TGTGCCAGCAGCCCGGGACAGCCATCCTACAATGAGCAGTTCTTC.